The 26 T cell receptor beta chains given below trace back to one sample, sequenced in a study of identical twins. MiXCR, run by TCRdb on the 5' RACE reads, gives a single entry per CDR3 protein. The table includes roughly 490,000 distinct CDR3 sequences, roughly an eighth detected once. This sample was shared with a second study, whose subject was yellow fever vaccine responses in identical twins.

The specimen was CD4+ T cells sorted from blood. Receptors were obtained from a woman aged 18-29 years in good health.

This clonotype has a count of ten or more. V usage is TRBV5-1 and J usage is TRBJ2-2; 8 nucleotides align to TRBD1. The CDR3 totals 15 residues. The germline V gene encodes CDR1 SGHRS and CDR2 YFSETQ. The V and J ends lost 4 bases and 5 bases, in that order; junction bases with no gene match: 7. CDR3 coding DNA: TGCGCCAGCAGCCTCGGACAGGGAGGTACCGGGGAGCTGTTTTTT. This encodes CASSLGQGGTGELFF. The full variable domain, in which reference TRBV5-1 and TRBJ2-2 provide the parts outside the CDR3, is KAGVTQTPRYLIKTRGQQVTLSCSPISGHRSVSWYQQTPGQGLQFLFEYFSETQRNKGNFPGRFSGRQFSNSRSEMNVSTLELGDSALYLCASSLGQGGTGELFFGEGSRLTVL.

The chain has TRBV5-1 and TRBJ2-3; 7 bases map to TRBD1. The V gene's germline CDR1 is SGHRS and CDR2 YFSETQ. The CDR3 is 15 amino acids. Unmatched junction bases numbered 8, after V lost 0 bases and J lost 7 bases. The CDR3 protein is CASSLGQGFINTQYF. CDR3 sequence (DNA): TGCGCCAGCAGCTTGGGACAGGGTTTTATTAATACGCAGTATTTT. The variable domain in full, with the rest retrieved from reference TRBV5-1 and TRBJ2-3, is KAGVTQTPRYLIKTRGQQVTLSCSPISGHRSVSWYQQTPGQGLQFLFEYFSETQRNKGNFPGRFSGRQFSNSRSEMNVSTLELGDSALYLCASSLGQGFINTQYFGPGTRLTVL.

The V gene is TRBV12-3 or TRBV12-4, the J gene TRBJ1-5, with D unresolved. V was cut by 2 bases and J by 2 bases, with 7 bases left in between. CDR3 length equals 14 residues. The DNA for the CDR3 is TGTGCCAGCAGTTTAAGTGACGGCAATCAGCCCCAGCATTTT. It codes for CASSLSDGNQPQHF.

CDR3 DNA: TGCGCCAGCGGTACTACGGCAAGCTCCTACGAGCAGTACTTC. This codes for CASGTTASSYEQYF. The chain uses TRBV10-2 and TRBJ2-7, with D unresolved. The CDR3 sequence is 14 residues long. Trimming pared 8 bases from V and 0 bases from J, leaving 14 bases between. Germline CDR1 WSHSY, CDR2 SAAADI.

This clonotype was found a few times. V is TRBV14 and J is TRBJ2-3; no firm D call. V was shortened by 6 bases and J by 3 bases, with 13 bases between the two germline ends. In germline, CDR1 is SGHDN, CDR2 FVKESK. This CDR3 is built from 14 residues. DNA for the CDR3: TGTGCCAGCAGAAGACTGAAGGAGACAGATACGCAGTATTTT. Protein product: CASRRLKETDTQYF.

The chain links TRBV7-9 to TRBJ1-2; 9 bases align to TRBD1. Germline lookup yields CDR1 SEHNR and CDR2 FQNEAQ (reference sequence). V shed 6 bases, J shed 2 bases, and the junction held 4 bases outside the gene matches. There are 14 residues in the CDR3. DNA for the CDR3: TGTGCCAGCAGGAGAGGGACAGGGAACTATGGCTACACCTTC. The encoded protein is CASRRGTGNYGYTF.

The rearrangement joins TRBV5-1 to TRBJ2-5; no clear D. Per the germline V gene, CDR1 is SGHRS and CDR2 is YFSETQ. V lost 3 bases and J lost 2, with 14 bases in between. CDR3 length: 15 residues. The DNA for the CDR3 is TGCGCCAGCAGCTACTCAGTCAGGAGACAAGAGACCCAGTACTTC. Translating it yields CASSYSVRRQETQYF. Based on the CDR3 plus reference TRBV5-1 and TRBJ2-5, the full variable domain is KAGVTQTPRYLIKTRGQQVTLSCSPISGHRSVSWYQQTPGQGLQFLFEYFSETQRNKGNFPGRFSGRQFSNSRSEMNVSTLELGDSALYLCASSYSVRRQETQYFGPGTRLLVL.

The V gene is TRBV4-3, the J gene TRBJ2-7, with D tentatively TRBD2 (6 bases). Germline V gene data show CDR1 as LGHNA and CDR2 as YSLEER. This CDR3 has 17 residues. V dropped 1 base and J dropped 3 bases, with 19 bases sitting between them. The CDR3 DNA is TGCGCCAGCAGCCAAGTCCGGTCCGGGAGTATGAACTACGAGCAGTACTTC. Encoded protein: CASSQVRSGSMNYEQYF.

This clonotype has at least ten counts. This sequence joins TRBV7-3 and TRBJ2-2; 9 bases are a match to TRBD1. Germline CDR1 is SGHTA and CDR2 is FQGTGA. V gave up 5 bases and J gave up 1 base; unmatched junction bases: 11. The CDR3 is 18 amino acids. CDR3 protein: CASSLTTGGWGNTGELFF. CDR3 DNA sequence: TGTGCCAGCAGCCTCACTACAGGGGGCTGGGGGAACACCGGGGAGCTGTTTTTT.

The rearrangement uses TRBV20-1 and TRBJ2-5; tentatively, D is TRBD2 (7 bases). Trimming removed 6 bases at V and 2 bases at J, with 16 bases between. Germline V gene data show CDR1 as DFQATT and CDR2 as SNEGSKA (reference sequence). The length of the CDR3 is 14 residues. The CDR3 here is CSAARGASQETQYF. The CDR3 DNA follows: TGCAGTGCCGCTCGGGGGGCGAGTCAAGAGACCCAGTACTTC.

The table lists this clonotype with a few counts. This chain connects TRBV4-2 to TRBJ1-4; D is unclear. The CDR3 length is 15 residues. In germline, CDR1 is LGHNA, CDR2 YNFKEQ. Trimming removed 0 bases at V and 3 bases at J, with 8 bases between. DNA of the CDR3: TGTGCCAGCAGCCAAGAAGGAAACTCTAATGAAAAACTGTTTTTT. Protein product: CASSQEGNSNEKLFF.

The chain employs TRBV2 and TRBJ2-3; possible D gene TRBD2, 5 bases. V lost 7 bases and J lost 6, with 14 bases in between. This CDR3 has 13 residues. CDR1 and CDR2 (germline): SNHLY, FYNNEI. CDR3 DNA sequence: TGTGCCAGCAAACGAGCCGGCGGGGATACGCAGTATTTT. Its protein is CASKRAGGDTQYF.

This clonotype was seen more than once but under ten times. The chain uses TRBV9 and TRBJ1-1; D is ambiguous. V was clipped by 4 bases and J by 4 bases, with 14 bases between them. CDR1 and CDR2 (germline): SGDLS, YYNGEE. The CDR3 covers 14 residues. This CDR3 is CASSPMVVGTEAFF. The CDR3 nucleotides are TGTGCCAGCAGCCCGATGGTGGTGGGCACTGAAGCTTTCTTT.

This clonotype was seen ten or more times. The chain joins TRBV11-2 to TRBJ2-1; D gene uncertain. CDR1 and CDR2 (germline): SGHAT, FQNNGV. The CDR3 is 13 residues long. V was pared by 1 base and J by 2 bases, with 3 bases between. Here the CDR3 reads CASSLGPYNEQFF. The CDR3 coding sequence is TGTGCCAGCAGCTTAGGACCCTACAATGAGCAGTTCTTC.

This clonotype appeared many times. The chain carries TRBV7-3 and TRBJ1-4, with D maybe TRBD1 (5 bases). Between the trimmed V and J ends, which lost 5 bases and 7 bases, there was a span of 11 bases. Germline V gives CDR1 SGHTA, CDR2 FQGTGA. This CDR3 spans 13 amino acids. The CDR3: CASSQGPGEKLFF. DNA for the CDR3: TGTGCCAGCAGCCAGGGCCCGGGTGAAAAACTGTTTTTT. The variable domain in full, completed from reference TRBV7-3 and TRBJ1-4, reads GAGVSQTPSNKVTEKGKYVELRCDPISGHTALYWYRQSLGQGPEFLIYFQGTGAADDSGLPNDRFFAVRPEGSVSTLKIQRTERGDSAVYLCASSQGPGEKLFFGSGTQLSVL.

In this sample, this clonotype turned up many times. The CDR3 bases are TGTGCCAGCAGCCAAGTAACGGGTGCTAGCACAGATACGCAGTATTTT. It is translated as CASSQVTGASTDTQYF. The rearrangement links TRBV4-2 to TRBJ2-3; D ambiguous. Between the trimmed V and J ends, which lost 1 base and 0 bases, there was a span of 11 bases. CDR3 length: 16 residues. Germline CDR1 reads LGHNA; CDR2 reads YNFKEQ.

In its sample, this clonotype was seen once. The rearrangement uses TRBV5-5 and TRBJ2-7; 9 bases are a match to TRBD1. From germline, CDR1 is SGHKS and CDR2 YYEKEE (reference sequence). CDR3 length equals 14 residues. The V gene end was trimmed by 4 bases and the J gene end by 2 bases; junction bases not matched to a gene: 4. CDR3 bases: TGTGCCAGCAGCGGGACAGGGAACGCCTACGAGCAGTACTTC. This codes for CASSGTGNAYEQYF.

This clonotype turned up a few times. The J gene is TRBJ1-1, the V gene TRBV19, with D uncertain. Germline lookup yields CDR1 LNHDA and CDR2 SQIVND (reference sequence). The ends were cut back, 0 bases at V and 1 base at J, with 9 bases in the middle. The CDR3 runs 15 residues. Written as DNA, the CDR3 is TGTGCCAGTAGTATAGATAGGCTCCAGAACACTGAAGCTTTCTTT. It translates to CASSIDRLQNTEAFF.

The chain joins TRBV6-5 to TRBJ1-1, with D uncertain. Trimming cost V 0 bases and J 3 bases, with 14 bases left between them. The CDR3 is made up of 16 amino acids. From germline, CDR1 is MNHEY and CDR2 SVGAGI. CDR3 nucleotide sequence: TGTGCCAGCAGTTACTCGAGTGTCCTGACGGACACTGAAGCTTTCTTT. Amino acids: CASSYSSVLTDTEAFF.

The gene calls are TRBV5-1 and TRBJ2-5, with a possible D match to TRBD2 (5 bases). Germline V gives CDR1 SGHRS, CDR2 YFSETQ. The V gene lost 0 bases and the J gene lost 9 bases, with 21 bases spanning the gap. This CDR3 comprises 16 residues. The chain's CDR3 is CASSLALKPEAGAQYF. The CDR3 nucleotides are TGCGCCAGCAGCTTGGCCCTGAAACCAGAGGCCGGGGCCCAGTACTTC.

This clonotype occurred many times. The chain combines TRBV5-1 with TRBJ1-1, with D tentatively TRBD1 (5 bases). V shed 3 bases and J shed 1 base, with 10 bases lying between them. CDR3 length: 14 residues. In germline, CDR1 is SGHRS, CDR2 YFSETQ. The CDR3 DNA sequence: TGCGCCAGCAGCTCGGGACCTTCGAACACTGAAGCTTTCTTT. Translation: CASSSGPSNTEAFF.

This clonotype was seen repeatedly, ten times or more. The chain joins TRBV7-9 to TRBJ2-1; unclear D gene. CDR3 size: 12 residues. Germline CDR1 is SEHNR and CDR2 is FQNEAQ (reference sequence). Trimming cost V 1 base and J 9 bases, with 7 bases left between them. CDR3 residues: CASSLVVGEQFF. CDR3 sequence (DNA): TGTGCCAGCAGCTTAGTTGTTGGTGAGCAGTTCTTC.

The genes are TRBV19 and TRBJ2-5; no firm D call. The germline gives CDR1 LNHDA, CDR2 SQIVND (reference sequence). V dropped 7 bases and J dropped 1 base, with 13 bases sitting between them. The CDR3 contains 14 residues. CDR3 in DNA: TGTGCCAGTAATTCATTGTGGGGCCAAGAGACCCAGTACTTC. This gives the protein CASNSLWGQETQYF.

This clonotype was observed a few times. This chain uses TRBV10-3 with TRBJ1-2; 8 bases agree with TRBD1. The CDR3 spans 15 residues. Losses at the gene ends were 0 bases for V and 5 bases for J; bases not matched to a gene: 5. The germline V gene has CDR1 ENHRY and CDR2 SYGVKD. CDR3 sequence (DNA): TGTGCCATCAGTGAGTCGGACAGGGCTGTTTATGGCTACACCTTC. It yields the protein CAISESDRAVYGYTF.

The rearrangement links TRBV21-1 to TRBJ1-5; the table assigns TRBD1, which was not confirmed against the DNA. TRBV21-1 is a pseudogene locus. There are 16 residues in the CDR3. The CDR3 bases are TGTGCCTCAGGGGAAGGGCTGGGACAGGGTGTTCAGCCCCAGCATTTT. As protein: CASGEGLGQGVQPQHF.

The CDR3 reads CASSEFRGEGETQYF. In DNA, the CDR3 is TGTGCCAGCAGTGAATTCAGGGGGGAAGGTGAGACCCAGTACTTC. The rearrangement joins TRBV25-1 to TRBJ2-5; D is possibly TRBD1 (7 bases). The CDR3 has 15 amino acids. Germline V gives CDR1 MGHDK, CDR2 SYGVNS. V dropped 1 base and J dropped 5 bases, with 14 bases sitting between them. The whole variable domain, remainder taken from reference TRBV25-1 and TRBJ2-5, is EADIYQTPRYLVIGTGKKITLECSQTMGHDKMYWYQQDPGMELHLIHYSYGVNSTEKGDLSSESTVSRIRTEHFPLTLESARPSHTSQYLCASSEFRGEGETQYFGPGTRLLVL.